Presented here are 28 T cell receptor beta chains from one specimen sequenced in a study of graft-versus-host responses after intestinal transplantation. The graft tissue was processed, and this released both intraepithelial and lamina propria lymphocytes. The table came from immunoSEQ multiplex PCR; TCRdb's copy has only in-frame clones and leaves some out. The sample lists about 60,000 clones; approximately 91% were seen once. The input for sequencing was ileum tissue, taken less than 400 days after transplant. All receptors come from a human patient who received an intestinal transplant, so some T cells may come from the graft donor.

The V and J genes are TRBV6-4 and TRBJ2-7; 7 bases are a match to TRBD1. CDR3 length equals 20 residues. From germline, CDR1 is MRHNA and CDR2 SNTAGT. The V and J ends lost 0 bases and 2 bases, in that order; junction bases with no gene match: 19. The CDR3 loop is CASSDSIFPRKDRTTYEQYF. The CDR3 coding sequence is TGTGCCAGCAGTGACTCGATTTTCCCACGGAAGGACAGGACAACCTACGAGCAGTACTTC.

The chain recombines TRBV23-1 with TRBJ2-2, with 11 bases matching TRBD2. TRBV23-1 is identified as an open reading frame with a role that is uncertain. V dropped 4 bases and J dropped 4; count of bases not matched to a gene: 11. The CDR3 has 18 amino acids. The CDR3 region has the DNA TGCGCCAGCAGTCCCCCCCAGGGACTAGCGGACCTCACCGGGGAGCTGTTTTTT. It specifies CASSPPQGLADLTGELFF.

Remarks on this clone: Different DNA sequences within this sample yield the same CDR3. The V call is TRBV5-6, the J call TRBJ2-4; D not resolved. V lost 0 bases and J lost 13, with 11 bases in between. This CDR3 contains 12 residues. From germline, CDR1 is SGHDT and CDR2 YYEEEE. The CDR3 sequence: CASSLDGSIQYF. In DNA, the CDR3 is TGTGCCAGCAGCTTGGACGGAAGCATCCAGTACTTC.

The rearrangement uses TRBV4-1 and TRBJ1-4, with D unresolved. CDR1 and CDR2 (germline): MGHRA, YSYEKL. Deletions cut 1 base from V and 5 bases from J, with 8 bases between. This CDR3 region has 14 residues. CDR3 sequence reads: CASSQGGRNEKLFF. CDR3 bases: TGCGCCAGCAGCCAAGGCGGGCGCAATGAAAAACTGTTTTTT.

The chain is built from TRBV7-2 and TRBJ2-3; D not certain. Trimming pared 2 bases from V and 3 bases from J, leaving 15 bases between. From germline, CDR1 is SGHTA and CDR2 FQGNSA. The CDR3 runs to 16 residues. The CDR3 DNA is TGTGCCAGCAGCTTATATAGGGTTCTTCCTACAGATACGCAGTATTTT. Translated: CASSLYRVLPTDTQYF.

The genes are TRBV29-1 and TRBJ2-7; weak D call: TRBD2 (6 bases). Between the trimmed V and J ends, which lost 6 bases and 0 bases, there was a span of 15 bases. The CDR3 is made up of 14 amino acids. The germline CDR1 and CDR2 sequences are SQVTM and ANQGSEA. The CDR3 reads CSVPGDATSYEQYF. In DNA, the CDR3 is TGCAGCGTCCCGGGGGACGCGACCTCCTACGAGCAGTACTTC.

The chain employs TRBV30 and TRBJ2-7, with TRBD2 identical over 7 bases. The V gene end was trimmed by 3 bases and the J gene end by 0 bases; junction bases not matched to a gene: 5. Looked up from germline, CDR1 is GTSNPN and CDR2 is SVGIG (reference sequence). The CDR3 is 14 amino acids. The CDR3 region has the DNA TGTGCCTGGAGCCTGGGAGGGGACTCCTACGAGCAGTACTTC. Encoded protein: CAWSLGGDSYEQYF. The variable domain in full, completed from reference TRBV30 and TRBJ2-7, reads SQTIHQWPATLVQPVGSPLSLECTVEGTSNPNLYWYRQAAGRGLQLLFYSVGIGQISSEVPQNLSASRPQDRQFILSSKKLLLSDSGFYLCAWSLGGDSYEQYFGPGTRLTVT.

V usage is TRBV4-1 and J usage is TRBJ2-1; D is unclear. The length of the CDR3 is 17 residues. Looked up from germline, CDR1 is MGHRA and CDR2 is YSYEKL. Deletions cut 0 bases from V and 0 bases from J, with 12 bases between. CDR3 amino acids: CASSQEVGWSSYNEQFF. The CDR3 bases are TGCGCCAGCAGCCAAGAGGTAGGTTGGAGCTCCTACAATGAGCAGTTCTTC.

The CDR3 DNA is TGTGCCAGCTCACCGACAGGACTAGCGAACACCGGGGAGCTGTTTTTT. Translating gives CASSPTGLANTGELFF. The genes are TRBV18 and TRBJ2-2, with TRBD2 as a possible D gene (7 bases). V gave up 3 bases and J gave up 0 bases, with 11 bases separating them. CDR1 and CDR2 from the germline V gene are KGHSH and LQKENI. The CDR3 runs to 16 residues. Looking up the rest from reference TRBV18 and TRBJ2-2 gives the full variable domain: NAGVMQNPRHLVRRRGQEARLRCSPMKGHSHVYWYRQLPEEGLKFMVYLQKENIIDESGMPKERFSAEFPKEGPSILRIQQVVRGDSAAYFCASSPTGLANTGELFFGEGSRLTVL.

The gene calls are TRBV6-5 and TRBJ1-3; unclear D gene. This CDR3 spans 15 amino acids. From germline, CDR1 is MNHEY and CDR2 SVGAGI. With 0 bases removed from V and 4 bases from J, the gap between germline ends came to 10 bases. CDR3 bases: TGTGCCAGCAGTTACTCCTACGGGGAAGGAAACACCATATATTTT. Its translation: CASSYSYGEGNTIYF.

This chain links TRBV6-1 with TRBJ2-1; 8 positions agree with TRBD1. Trimming took 4 bases from V and 4 from J; bases not matched to a gene: 6. Germline assignment: CDR1 MNHNS and CDR2 SASEGT. The CDR3 length is 15 residues. CDR3 DNA sequence: TGTGCCAGCAGTGGTAGACAGGGGCAATACAATGAGCAGTTCTTC. Protein product: CASSGRQGQYNEQFF.

This chain uses TRBV25-1 with TRBJ2-7; 8 positions agree with TRBD1. With V trimmed by 5 bases and J by 0 bases, 3 bases remained unmatched. This CDR3 has 14 residues. In germline, CDR1 is MGHDK, CDR2 SYGVNS. CDR3 residues: CASSRTGNSYEQYF. CDR3 DNA: TGTGCCAGCAGTAGGACAGGGAACTCCTACGAGCAGTACTTC.

This clone has only one observation. V is TRBV7-3 and J is TRBJ2-1, with a possible D match to TRBD1 (6 bases). Germline V gene lookup returns CDR1 SGHTA and CDR2 FQGTGA. The V end was cut by 5 bases, the J end by 3 bases, with 20 bases between. The CDR3 is made up of 17 amino acids. CDR3 sequence reads: CASSLQGVGTLYNEQFF. CDR3 nucleotide sequence: TGTGCCAGCAGCCTACAGGGAGTAGGGACCCTCTACAATGAGCAGTTCTTC. Variable domain in full (rest from reference TRBV7-3 and TRBJ2-1): GAGVSQTPSNKVTEKGKYVELRCDPISGHTALYWYRQSLGQGPEFLIYFQGTGAADDSGLPNDRFFAVRPEGSVSTLKIQRTERGDSAVYLCASSLQGVGTLYNEQFFGPGTRLTVL.

The J gene is TRBJ1-1, the V gene TRBV5-1; no reliable D call. The germline V gene encodes CDR1 SGHRS and CDR2 YFSETQ. The V and J ends lost 0 bases and 0 bases respectively, with 9 bases between them. This CDR3 contains 15 residues. The CDR3 bases are TGCGCCAGCAGCTTGGACCCACCCCTGAACACTGAAGCTTTCTTT. It translates to CASSLDPPLNTEAFF.

V gene TRBV2 combines with J gene TRBJ2-3; 8 nucleotides agree with TRBD2. Germline V lookup: CDR1 SNHLY, CDR2 FYNNEI. The CDR3 is 17 amino acids. J gave up 2 bases and V 0 bases, and 7 bases lay outside the gene matches. The CDR3 is CASSEAYTSGYTDTQYF. For the CDR3, the DNA is TGTGCCAGCAGTGAAGCGTACACTAGCGGATACACAGATACGCAGTATTTT.

The rearrangement uses TRBV9 and TRBJ2-5; the D is unclear. The CDR3 has 14 residues. Germline V CDR1 and CDR2: SGDLS, YYNGEE. V dropped 3 bases and J dropped 2 bases, with 11 bases sitting between them. The CDR3 region has the DNA TGTGCCAGCAGCGCCTGGGGTCAACAAGAGACCCAGTACTTC. Protein: CASSAWGQQETQYF. The whole variable domain, remainder taken from reference TRBV9 and TRBJ2-5, is DSGVTQTPKHLITATGQRVTLRCSPRSGDLSVYWYQQSLDQGLQFLIQYYNGEERAKGNILERFSAQQFPDLHSELNLSSLELGDSALYFCASSAWGQQETQYFGPGTRLLVL.

The CDR3 DNA sequence: TGTGCCAGTAGTCACCGGGACAGGGACCCTGGAAACACCATATATTTT. Translation: CASSHRDRDPGNTIYF. This rearrangement joins TRBV19 to TRBJ1-3, with 9 bases aligning to TRBD1. Germline V gene lookup returns CDR1 LNHDA and CDR2 SQIVND (reference sequence). The CDR3 is 16 amino acids. V lost 5 bases to trimming and J lost 2 bases; unmatched junction nucleotides: 7.

The rearrangement links TRBV5-4 to TRBJ2-6; the D is unclear. In germline, CDR1 is SGHNT, CDR2 YYREEE (reference sequence). Between the trimmed V and J ends, which lost 0 bases and 0 bases, there was a span of 10 bases. The CDR3 sequence is 17 residues long. In DNA, the CDR3 is TGTGCCAGCAGCTTGGGCAGGTATCCCTCTGGGGCCAACGTCCTGACTTTC. Translated, it gives CASSLGRYPSGANVLTF.

The chain employs TRBV4-1 and TRBJ2-1; a weak D match, TRBD1 (5 bases). CDR3 length: 14 amino acids. Germline CDR1 MGHRA, CDR2 YSYEKL. Trimming cost V 0 bases and J 9 bases, with 12 bases left between them. CDR3 coding DNA: TGCGCCAGCAGCCAAGATCCAGGGTACGGTGAGCAGTTCTTC. Residues: CASSQDPGYGEQFF.

The CDR3 sequence is CASSLEGFQPQHF. DNA of the CDR3: TGCGCCAGCAGCTTGGAGGGGTTTCAGCCCCAGCATTTT. This chain uses TRBV5-1 with TRBJ1-5, with a weak D call TRBD1 (5 bases). Trimming took 0 bases from V and 6 from J, leaving 7 bases between them. This CDR3 has 13 amino acids. The germline V gene has CDR1 SGHRS and CDR2 YFSETQ.

The chain joins TRBV15 to TRBJ2-7; 11 bases line up with TRBD2. V shed 2 bases and J 6 bases; nucleotides not matched to a gene: 6. The CDR3 runs to 15 residues. Germline V gene data show CDR1 as LNHNV and CDR2 as YYDKDF (reference sequence). The CDR3 spells CATSRLAGGPFEQYF. The DNA of the CDR3 is TGTGCCACCAGCAGATTAGCGGGAGGGCCCTTCGAGCAGTACTTC.

The rearrangement joins TRBV5-1 to TRBJ1-4, with D maybe TRBD1 (6 bases). Deletions cut 5 bases from V and 0 bases from J, with 20 bases between. There are 18 residues in the CDR3. Germline CDR1 and CDR2: SGHRS and YFSETQ. The CDR3 here is CASRYAAGTPTTNEKLFF. In nucleotides, the CDR3 is TGCGCCAGCAGATACGCCGCCGGGACACCTACAACTAATGAAAAACTGTTTTTT.

This chain links TRBV7-2 with TRBJ2-3, with TRBD2 matching 11 bases. There are 17 residues in the CDR3. Unmatched junction bases numbered 8, after V lost 5 bases and J lost 1 base. CDR1 is SGHTA and CDR2 is FQGNSA in the germline V gene. The CDR3 here is CASSGLAGGPGTDTQYF. The CDR3 region has the DNA TGTGCCAGCAGCGGATTAGCGGGAGGGCCTGGCACAGATACGCAGTATTTT. The full variable domain, completed using reference TRBV7-2 and TRBJ2-3, is GAGVSQSPSNKVTEKGKDVELRCDPISGHTALYWYRQSLGQGLEFLIYFQGNSAPDKSGLPSDRFSAERTGGSVSTLTIQRTQQEDSAVYLCASSGLAGGPGTDTQYFGPGTRLTVL.

V is TRBV27 and J is TRBJ2-7; D is uncertain. Germline V gene data show CDR1 as MNHEY and CDR2 as SMNVEV (reference sequence). This CDR3 has 11 residues. V was clipped by 3 bases and J by 5 bases, with 5 bases between them. Here the CDR3 reads CASSLGNEQYF. The CDR3 DNA sequence: TGTGCCAGCAGTTTGGGAAACGAGCAGTACTTC.

The chain recombines TRBV28 with TRBJ2-5; 10 nucleotides align to TRBD2. J gave up 4 bases and V 3 bases, and 17 bases lay outside the gene matches. Germline lookup yields CDR1 MDHEN and CDR2 SYDVKM. This CDR3 has 19 residues. This CDR3 reads CASSLVGSVLAGVSETQYF. The CDR3 DNA reads as TGTGCCAGCAGTTTGGTAGGATCGGTTCTAGCGGGAGTTTCAGAGACCCAGTACTTC.

The rearrangement joins TRBV10-2 to TRBJ1-2, with D possibly being TRBD1 (6 bases). CDR1 is WSHSY and CDR2 is SAAADI in the germline V gene. Trimming pared 3 bases from V and 2 bases from J, leaving 7 bases between. The CDR3 loop spans 13 amino acids. The CDR3 protein is CASSEDRNYGYTF. CDR3 sequence (DNA): TGCGCCAGCAGTGAAGACAGGAACTATGGCTACACCTTC.

The J gene is TRBJ2-5, the V gene TRBV28; TRBD2 is a possible D gene (6 bases). With the DNA end fitting TRBJ2-7 better, the J assignment may be wrong. The CDR3 is 14 residues long. Germline values: CDR1 MDHEN, CDR2 SYDVKM. The DNA of the CDR3 is TGTGCCAGCAGTTTATCGGCGGGGTCCGGCGAGCAGTACTTC. Protein sequence: CASSLSAGSGEQYF.

The chain uses TRBV5-6 and TRBJ2-5, with 7 bases lining up with TRBD2. The CDR3 is 15 residues long. Germline lookup yields CDR1 SGHDT and CDR2 YYEEEE. V was pared by 0 bases and J by 1 base, with 3 bases of the junction left unmatched. The CDR3 here is CASSLEPSGQETQYF. CDR3 DNA sequence: TGTGCCAGCAGCTTGGAGCCTAGCGGCCAAGAGACCCAGTACTTC.